The text below deals with one TCR beta chain. Terminally differentiated effector memory CD45RA+ cells were excluded by CCR7 positive selection of CD45RO-negative cells. Recent vaccinations or acute infections were absent in the healthy HIV-negative adult donors. The entry originates in a study of shared clonotypes between healthy human individuals. In germline, CDR1 is SQVTM, CDR2 ANQGSEA. Trimming left V 7 bases short and J 5 bases short, with 12 bases between. This CDR3 region has 13 residues. Libraries were prepared by immunoSEQ multiplex PCR; TCRdb keeps only in-frame clonotypes and omits some of them. This table has hundreds of thousands of clones, 85% to 95% appearing once.

V is TRBV29-1 and J is TRBJ1-6, with D possibly being TRBD1 (6 bases). This TCR was recovered from a woman in her 30s in good health. Specimen: naive CD8+ T cells sorted from blood. CDR3 residues: CSAQEGDNSPLHF. CDR3 in DNA: TGCAGCGCCCAGGAGGGGGATAATTCACCCCTCCACTTT. Based on the CDR3 plus reference TRBV29-1 and TRBJ1-6, the full variable domain is SAVISQKPSRDICQRGTSLTIQCQVDSQVTMMFWYRQQPGQSLTLIATANQGSEATYESGFVIDKFPISRPNLTFSTLTVSNMSPEDSSIYLCSAQEGDNSPLHFGNGTRLTVT.